Shown below are 32 T cell receptor beta chains from a single sample sequenced in a study of T cell repertoires in cytomegalovirus infection. TCRdb independently ran MiXCR on the reads; one entry per CDR3 protein. This sample has about 490,000 distinct CDR3 sequences, with more than 15% found just once. The sequenced material came from CD8+ T cells from PBMCs. Source of these receptors: a human donor in good health (CMV status not recorded). Some clones in this sample may be carry-over from other donors' samples.

In this sample, this clonotype turned up a few times. This chain joins TRBV9 and TRBJ2-2; D possibly corresponds to TRBD2 (6 bases). Trimming left V 3 bases short and J 2 bases short, with 11 bases between. The germline gives CDR1 SGDLS, CDR2 YYNGEE. The CDR3 length is 15 residues. CDR3 DNA sequence: TGTGCCAGCAGCGGGGGACTCTCAAACACCGGGGAGCTGTTTTTT. As protein: CASSGGLSNTGELFF.

This clonotype was seen repeatedly, ten times or more. This chain connects TRBV14 to TRBJ2-7; D uncertain. The CDR3 loop spans 14 amino acids. CDR1 and CDR2 (germline): SGHDN, FVKESK. The V gene lost 4 bases and the J gene lost 3 bases, with 13 bases spanning the gap. CDR3 region: CASSPLYMSYEQYF. CDR3 DNA sequence: TGTGCCAGCAGCCCCCTTTACATGAGCTACGAGCAGTACTTC.

This chain joins TRBV4-1 and TRBJ1-5; TRBD1 is a possible D gene (6 bases). The V and J ends lost 0 bases and 7 bases respectively, with 16 bases between them. CDR3 length: 16 residues. The V gene's germline CDR1 is MGHRA and CDR2 YSYEKL. This CDR3 reads CASSQDQGLGGQPQHF. Here the CDR3 DNA reads TGCGCCAGCAGCCAAGATCAGGGACTAGGGGGGCAGCCCCAGCATTTT.

J is TRBJ1-2 and V is TRBV9, with D possibly being TRBD1 (6 bases). V was pared by 0 bases and J by 2 bases, with 11 bases between. Per the germline V gene, CDR1 is SGDLS and CDR2 is YYNGEE. This CDR3 region has 15 residues. As DNA, the CDR3 is TGTGCCAGCAGCGTAGGAGGAGGGACAAACTATGGCTACACCTTC. This codes for CASSVGGGTNYGYTF.

This clonotype was counted a few times. This chain connects TRBV20-1 to TRBJ2-7, with unresolved D. V shed 0 bases and J shed 0 bases, with 9 bases lying between them. The length of the CDR3 is 14 residues. The germline CDR1 and CDR2 sequences are DFQATT and SNEGSKA (reference sequence). The CDR3 reads CSARDWQSSYEQYF. The CDR3 bases are TGCAGTGCTAGAGATTGGCAGAGCTCCTACGAGCAGTACTTC.

This clonotype was counted a few times. The chain has TRBV6-5 and TRBJ2-7; D assignment may be TRBD1 or TRBD2 (5 bases each). This CDR3 has 14 residues. The germline V and J ends were trimmed by 7 bases and 3 bases, with 16 bases remaining between them. CDR1 and CDR2 from the germline V gene are MNHEY and SVGAGI. In DNA, the CDR3 is TGTGCCAGCATCCAGCCGGGGCCCATCTACGAGCAGTACTTC. Translation: CASIQPGPIYEQYF.

The chain has TRBV6-5 and TRBJ2-5; the match to TRBD2 covers 14 bases. CDR1 is MNHEY and CDR2 is SVGAGI in the germline V gene. The length of the CDR3 is 20 residues. V shed 3 bases and J 1 base; nucleotides not matched to a gene: 13. Here the CDR3 reads CASSYTVPGLAGVPQETQYF. In DNA form, the CDR3 reads TGTGCCAGCAGTTATACGGTACCGGGACTAGCGGGGGTACCCCAAGAGACCCAGTACTTC.

The rearrangement links TRBV14 to TRBJ2-1; no firm D call. The CDR3 covers 15 residues. Trimming removed 0 bases from V and 4 bases from J, with 10 bases in between. Germline CDR1 is SGHDN and CDR2 is FVKESK. The CDR3 here is CASSQEERLYNEQFF. As DNA, the CDR3 is TGTGCCAGCAGCCAAGAGGAAAGGTTGTACAATGAGCAGTTCTTC.

This clonotype has more than one count but fewer than ten. The rearrangement links TRBV4-1 to TRBJ1-1, with 7 bases lining up with TRBD1. The CDR3 extends over 13 amino acids. The junction had 6 bases not matched to a gene; V was cut back by 7 bases and J by 4 bases. The V gene's germline CDR1 is MGHRA and CDR2 YSYEKL. The CDR3 here is CASTQTGTTEAFF. DNA of the CDR3: TGCGCCAGCACCCAGACAGGGACCACTGAAGCTTTCTTT.

This rearrangement joins TRBV19 to TRBJ1-2; possibly TRBD1 for D (5 bases). The CDR3 extends over 16 amino acids. V lost 10 bases and J 4 bases, leaving 25 bases between the germline ends. From germline, CDR1 is LNHDA and CDR2 SQIVND (reference sequence). CDR3 residues: CATRRDQAGGGYGYTF. The CDR3 nucleotides read TGTGCCACTCGAAGGGATCAGGCTGGGGGAGGCTATGGCTACACCTTC.

In its sample, this clonotype was seen many times. V is TRBV12-3 or TRBV12-4 and J is TRBJ2-1; D not certain. The CDR3 is 8 residues long. V dropped 11 bases and J dropped 9 bases, with 5 bases sitting between them. The CDR3 loop is CAVSEQFF. CDR3 in DNA: TGTGCCGTCAGTGAGCAGTTCTTC.

This clonotype has ten or more counts. This sequence joins TRBV7-9 and TRBJ1-2, with D hard to call. Germline assignment: CDR1 SEHNR and CDR2 FQNEAQ (reference sequence). The CDR3 loop spans 14 amino acids. V was pared by 5 bases and J by 6 bases, with 16 bases between. The CDR3: CASSPSGPAHGYTF. The CDR3 DNA sequence: TGTGCCAGCAGCCCCTCCGGCCCCGCTCATGGCTACACCTTC.

This clonotype was recorded at least ten times. The V call is TRBV7-6, the J call TRBJ2-2; 8 bases are shared with TRBD1. Germline V CDR1 and CDR2: SGHVS, FNYEAQ. The J segment lost 6 bases and the V segment lost 1 base, leaving 4 bases of the junction unmatched. The CDR3 is 15 amino acids. The CDR3 reads CASSLGTGKAGELFF. The CDR3 coding sequence is TGTGCCAGCAGCTTAGGGACAGGGAAAGCCGGGGAGCTGTTTTTT.

The chain is built from TRBV4-1 and TRBJ2-2; D is ambiguous. The CDR3 contains 15 residues. Germline CDR1 is MGHRA and CDR2 is YSYEKL. Deletions cut 1 base from V and 1 base from J, with 7 bases between. CDR3 region: CASSQALKNTGELFF. DNA for the CDR3: TGCGCCAGCAGCCAAGCCCTGAAGAACACCGGGGAGCTGTTTTTT.

The sample holds a few counts of this clonotype. This sequence joins TRBV6-5 and TRBJ2-2, with D unclear. The V gene lost 6 bases and the J gene lost 2 bases, with 13 bases spanning the gap. The CDR3 runs 15 residues. Germline loops: CDR1 MNHEY, CDR2 SVGAGI. The CDR3, as DNA: TGTGCCAGCAGCTCAAGCACAGTCAACACCGGGGAGCTGTTTTTT. It translates to CASSSSTVNTGELFF.

This clonotype was counted at least ten times. The chain carries TRBV5-4 and TRBJ2-7; D possibly corresponds to TRBD1 (6 bases). Germline lookup yields CDR1 SGHNT and CDR2 YYREEE (reference sequence). V was shortened by 4 bases and J by 4 bases, with 15 bases between the two germline ends. The CDR3 extends over 14 amino acids. CDR3 residues: CASSRDRKGYEQYF. The CDR3 DNA follows: TGTGCCAGCAGCCGAGACAGGAAGGGATACGAGCAGTACTTC.

This clonotype showed up many times. The rearrangement joins TRBV7-2 to TRBJ2-7; 9 nucleotides line up with TRBD1. This CDR3 is 14 amino acids long. With V trimmed by 3 bases and J by 5 bases, 5 bases remained unmatched. Germline CDR1 is SGHTA and CDR2 is FQGNSA. The CDR3: CASSFGTGRNEQYF. The CDR3 DNA reads TGTGCCAGCAGCTTCGGGACAGGGAGGAACGAGCAGTACTTC.

The gene calls are TRBV2 and TRBJ2-1, with D tentatively TRBD1 or TRBD2 (5 bases each). Per the germline V gene, CDR1 is SNHLY and CDR2 is FYNNEI. The CDR3 has 15 amino acids. The germline V and J ends were trimmed by 4 bases and 7 bases, with 17 bases remaining between them. CDR3 loop: CASSGLGASRNEQFF. The CDR3 DNA sequence: TGTGCCAGCAGTGGCCTAGGGGCTAGCCGGAATGAGCAGTTCTTC.

At least ten counts were recorded for this clonotype. The genes are TRBV7-3 and TRBJ2-5; D is unclear. CDR1 is SGHTA, CDR2 FQGTGA, per germline. The CDR3 has 17 amino acids. V shed 1 base and J shed 5 bases, with 20 bases lying between them. The CDR3 bases are TGTGCCAGCAGCTTAAAGGCCAGGACCCCTCCCTGGGAGACCCAGTACTTC. As protein: CASSLKARTPPWETQYF.

This rearrangement joins TRBV7-9 to TRBJ2-6; 8 nucleotides line up with TRBD2. V was pared by 10 bases and J by 2 bases, with 1 base of the junction left unmatched. This CDR3 contains 13 residues. Germline V gene data show CDR1 as SEHNR and CDR2 as FQNEAQ (reference sequence). This CDR3 reads CANGGAGANVLTF. The CDR3 DNA reads as TGTGCCAACGGGGGGGCTGGGGCCAACGTCCTGACTTTC.

The chain joins TRBV19 to TRBJ2-5; 8 bases are shared with TRBD1. The V gene's germline CDR1 is LNHDA and CDR2 SQIVND (reference sequence). This CDR3 has 15 residues. V shed 4 bases, J shed 3 bases, and the junction held 7 bases outside the gene matches. The CDR3 here is CASSTWQGAEETQYF. The CDR3 DNA follows: TGTGCCAGTAGTACGTGGCAGGGGGCCGAAGAGACCCAGTACTTC.

This clonotype was found many times. The chain is built from TRBV12-3 or TRBV12-4 and TRBJ1-1; D is ambiguous. The CDR3 is made up of 15 amino acids. Trimming stripped 6 bases from V and 0 bases from J, with 14 bases between. The CDR3 DNA reads TGTGCCAGCAGCCTTCCGGGATGGGTGAACACTGAAGCTTTCTTT. This encodes CASSLPGWVNTEAFF.

This clonotype was counted ten times or more. J is TRBJ2-7 and V is TRBV7-4, with a tentative D call TRBD1 (5 bases). From germline, CDR1 is SGHVT and CDR2 SQSDAQ. V shed 5 bases and J shed 2 bases, with 13 bases lying between them. This CDR3 has 14 residues. In nucleotides, the CDR3 is TGTGCCAGCAGCCCTCAACAGGTCCCCTACGAGCAGTACTTC. This encodes CASSPQQVPYEQYF.

Concerning this clonotype: As the CDR3 is not closed by the conserved phenylalanine or tryptophan, this likely results from a read error. This sequence joins TRBV19 and TRBJ2-7; 10 positions agree with TRBD1. CDR3 size: 14 residues. Trimming at V came to 5 bases and at J to 3 bases, leaving 4 bases not matched to a gene. Germline V CDR1 and CDR2: LNHDA, SQIVND (reference sequence). CDR3 DNA: TGTGCCAGTAGTGCCGGGACAGGGGACTACGAGCAGTACTTA. As protein: CASSAGTGDYEQYL.

The CDR3 region is CATSPPGQGEGGYTF. CDR3 DNA: TGTGCCACCTCCCCCCCGGGACAGGGGGAAGGTGGCTACACCTTC. The rearrangement uses TRBV10-3 and TRBJ1-2, with 11 bases matching TRBD1. The trim removed 10 bases at V and 7 bases at J, leaving 14 bases unmatched. The CDR3 runs to 15 residues. Germline V gene sequence: CDR1 ENHRY, CDR2 SYGVKD.

This clonotype occurred many times. The chain combines TRBV28 with TRBJ1-5; 7 bases match TRBD1. Trimming at V came to 8 bases and at J to 5 bases, leaving 6 bases not matched to a gene. CDR1 and CDR2 from the germline V gene are MDHEN and SYDVKM. The CDR3 has 13 residues. CDR3 coding DNA: TGTGCCAGCGGCCGGGACAGATATCAGCCCCAGCATTTT. It yields the protein CASGRDRYQPQHF.

The chain combines TRBV4-2 with TRBJ2-7, with D perhaps being TRBD1 or TRBD2 (5 bases each). V gave up 5 bases and J gave up 0 bases, with 14 bases separating them. The CDR3 runs 15 residues. Germline V CDR1 and CDR2: LGHNA, YNFKEQ. CDR3: CASSFLGGSSYEQYF. The DNA of the CDR3 is TGTGCCAGCAGCTTTCTTGGGGGTTCCTCCTACGAGCAGTACTTC.

The rearrangement joins TRBV14 to TRBJ1-2; D not certain. CDR3 length: 14 residues. The ends were cut back, 4 bases at V and 6 bases at J, with 15 bases in the middle. Germline assignment: CDR1 SGHDN and CDR2 FVKESK. CDR3 amino acids: CASSLIRDANGYTF. Written as DNA, the CDR3 is TGTGCCAGCAGCCTTATCCGGGATGCAAATGGCTACACCTTC.

This chain links TRBV15 with TRBJ2-1; TRBD1 matches 12 bases. The V segment lost 1 base and the J segment 2 bases; nucleotides outside the gene matches: 3. The CDR3 has 17 residues. Germline CDR1 is LNHNV and CDR2 is YYDKDF (reference sequence). The CDR3 sequence: CATSRGGQGAAYNEQFF. The DNA for the CDR3 is TGTGCCACCAGCAGAGGGGGACAGGGGGCGGCCTACAATGAGCAGTTCTTC.

This clonotype has at least ten counts. The gene calls are TRBV7-9 and TRBJ2-3; possibly TRBD1 for D (5 bases). Germline CDR1 SEHNR, CDR2 FQNEAQ (reference sequence). V lost 8 bases to trimming and J lost 4 bases, with 10 bases between them. There are 12 residues in the CDR3. The CDR3 coding sequence is TGTGCCAGCTCTAGGGGCCCAGATACGCAGTATTTT. Amino acids: CASSRGPDTQYF.

The chain recombines TRBV9 with TRBJ2-2, with D perhaps TRBD1 or TRBD2 (5 bases each). The CDR3 sequence is 14 residues long. Germline V gene sequence: CDR1 SGDLS, CDR2 YYNGEE. V gave up 6 bases and J gave up 5 bases, with 14 bases separating them. The CDR3 reads CASNSGTTTGELFF. In nucleotides, the CDR3 is TGTGCCAGCAACTCCGGGACCACAACCGGGGAGCTGTTTTTT. Supplemented by reference TRBV9 and TRBJ2-2, the full variable domain reads DSGVTQTPKHLITATGQRVTLRCSPRSGDLSVYWYQQSLDQGLQFLIQYYNGEERAKGNILERFSAQQFPDLHSELNLSSLELGDSALYFCASNSGTTTGELFFGEGSRLTVL.

This clonotype was counted only a few times. This rearrangement joins TRBV28 to TRBJ1-1; 8 nucleotides agree with TRBD1. Unmatched junction bases numbered 11, after V lost 8 bases and J lost 6 bases. The CDR3 consists of 14 residues. Germline V gene sequence: CDR1 MDHEN, CDR2 SYDVKM. The CDR3 DNA is TGTGCCAGCGCTCGGACAGGGCTATTTTCTGAAGCTTTCTTT. It yields the protein CASARTGLFSEAFF.